This T cell receptor beta chain was documented in a study of T cells in narcolepsy. Findings and limits, study-wide: Some memory CD4+ repertoires had no autoreactive clone sequences.

There are 15 residues in the CDR3. The V and J ends lost 4 bases and 8 bases, in that order; junction bases with no gene match: 12. Germline V CDR1 and CDR2: KGHSY, FQNENV. A remark on this clone: As yet, its antigen is unknown.

Using immunoSEQ multiplex PCR, the repertoire was profiled, and TCRdb retains in-frame clones only, with some absent. The data hold some 17,000 clones, with 85% to 90% observed a single time. The chain employs TRBV16 and TRBJ1-2; TRBD1 matches 8 bases. The material sequenced was memory (CD45RA-) CD4+ T cells from blood. The TCR was taken from a human donor in good health. Here the CDR3 DNA reads TGTGCCAGCAGCCTAAGGACAGGGTTCGAGGGCGGCTACACCTTC. Protein product: CASSLRTGFEGGYTF. Together with reference TRBV16 and TRBJ1-2, the CDR3 gives the full variable domain: GEEVAQTPKHLVRGEGQKAKLYCAPIKGHSYVFWYQQVLKNEFKFLISFQNENVFDETGMPKERFSAKCLPNSPCSLEIQATKLEDSAVYFCASSLRTGFEGGYTFGSGTRLTVV.